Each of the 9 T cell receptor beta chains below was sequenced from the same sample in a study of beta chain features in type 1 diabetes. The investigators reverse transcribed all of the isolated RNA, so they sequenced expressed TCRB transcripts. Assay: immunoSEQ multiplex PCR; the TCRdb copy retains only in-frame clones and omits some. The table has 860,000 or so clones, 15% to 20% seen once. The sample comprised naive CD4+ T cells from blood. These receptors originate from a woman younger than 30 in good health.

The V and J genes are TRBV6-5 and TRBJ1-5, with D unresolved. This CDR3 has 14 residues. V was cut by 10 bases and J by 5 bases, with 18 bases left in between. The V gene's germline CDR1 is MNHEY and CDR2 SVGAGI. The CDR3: CATRGGFLDQPQHF. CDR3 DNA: TGTGCCACCAGAGGTGGTTTTTTAGATCAGCCCCAGCATTTT.

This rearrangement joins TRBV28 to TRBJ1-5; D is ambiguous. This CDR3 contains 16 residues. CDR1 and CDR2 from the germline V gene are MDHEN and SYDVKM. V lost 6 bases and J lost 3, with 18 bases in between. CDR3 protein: CASRPLLPSHNQPQHF. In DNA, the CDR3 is TGTGCCAGCAGACCCCTCCTGCCTTCGCACAATCAGCCCCAGCATTTT.

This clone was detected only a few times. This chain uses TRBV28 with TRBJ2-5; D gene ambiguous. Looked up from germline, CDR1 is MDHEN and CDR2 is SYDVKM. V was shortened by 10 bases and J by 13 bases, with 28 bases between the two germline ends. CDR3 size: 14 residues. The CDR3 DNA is TGTGCCACCCGTTCCCCTGGGGTACGGAAGGCGACGTACTTC. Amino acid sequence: CATRSPGVRKATYF.

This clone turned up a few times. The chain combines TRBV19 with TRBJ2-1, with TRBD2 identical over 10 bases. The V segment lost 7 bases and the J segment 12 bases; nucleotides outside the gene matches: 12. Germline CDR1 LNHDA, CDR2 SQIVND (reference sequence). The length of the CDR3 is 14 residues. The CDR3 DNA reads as TGTGCCAGTAAGGAACTAGCGGGGAGTTTCTCGCAGTTCTTC. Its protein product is CASKELAGSFSQFF.

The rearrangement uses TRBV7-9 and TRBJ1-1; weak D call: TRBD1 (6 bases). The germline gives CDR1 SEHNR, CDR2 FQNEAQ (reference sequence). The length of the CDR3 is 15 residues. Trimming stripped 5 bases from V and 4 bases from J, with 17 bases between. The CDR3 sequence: CASSPMARRGTEAFF. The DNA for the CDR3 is TGTGCCAGCAGCCCGATGGCACGCAGGGGCACTGAAGCTTTCTTT.

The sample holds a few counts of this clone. This chain's CDR3 is CASSANRNTEAFF. CDR3 bases: TGTGCCAGCAGTGCCAACAGGAACACTGAAGCTTTCTTT. The chain couples TRBV6-6 to TRBJ1-1, with D unclear. The CDR3 contains 13 residues. Germline CDR1 and CDR2: MNHNY and SVGAGI (reference sequence). The V gene lost 5 bases and the J gene lost 1 base, with 8 bases spanning the gap.

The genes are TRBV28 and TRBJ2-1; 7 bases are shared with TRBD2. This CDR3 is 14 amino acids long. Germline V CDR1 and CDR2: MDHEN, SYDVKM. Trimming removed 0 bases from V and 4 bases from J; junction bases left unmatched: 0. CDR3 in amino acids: CASSLWGGYNEQFF. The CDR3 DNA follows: TGTGCCAGCAGTTTATGGGGGGGGTACAATGAGCAGTTCTTC. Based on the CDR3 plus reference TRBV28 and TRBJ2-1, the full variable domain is DVKVTQSSRYLVKRTGEKVFLECVQDMDHENMFWYRQDPGLGLRLIYFSYDVKMKEKGDIPEGYSVSREKKERFSLILESASTNQTSMYLCASSLWGGYNEQFFGPGTRLTVL.

CDR3 sequence reads: CASSRDYFPSTDTQYF. CDR3 sequence (DNA): TGTGCCAGCAGCCGGGACTACTTTCCTAGCACAGATACGCAGTATTTT. This chain uses TRBV27 with TRBJ2-3; 7 bases map to TRBD2. The germline V gene has CDR1 MNHEY and CDR2 SMNVEV (reference sequence). V gave up 6 bases and J gave up 0 bases; unmatched junction bases: 9. The CDR3 runs 16 residues.

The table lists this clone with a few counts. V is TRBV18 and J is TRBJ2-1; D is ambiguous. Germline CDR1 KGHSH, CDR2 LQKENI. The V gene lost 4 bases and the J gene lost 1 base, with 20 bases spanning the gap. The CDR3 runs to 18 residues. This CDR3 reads CASSLNDGRLGSYNEQFF. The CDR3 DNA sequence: TGTGCCAGCTCACTAAACGATGGACGTCTAGGGTCCTACAATGAGCAGTTCTTC.